Shown below are 5 T cell receptor beta chains from a single sample sequenced in a study of blood T cells in healthy people across ages. A second PCR of roughly 7 to 11 cycles used a sample-barcoded 5' primer and a J-beta primer mix. In TCRdb, the 5' RACE reads were re-called with MiXCR into one record per CDR3 protein. Seen here are hundreds of thousands of distinct CDR3 sequences, about 44% observed once, and the top ten hold 13%. Sequencing used blood. All receptors derive from a man younger than 45 in good health.

The table lists this clonotype with a few counts. V and J are TRBV4-2 and TRBJ2-1; D ambiguous. V was cut by 4 bases and J by 5 bases, with 15 bases left in between. Germline lookup yields CDR1 LGHNA and CDR2 YNFKEQ. This CDR3 comprises 15 residues. CDR3 nucleotides: TGTGCCAGCAGCCCGGAGATGGCAACAAACAATGAGCAGTTCTTC. Encoded protein: CASSPEMATNNEQFF.

This chain joins TRBV12-3 or TRBV12-4 and TRBJ2-1; no clear D gene. CDR3 size: 14 residues. V was cut by 1 base and J by 0 bases, with 4 bases left in between. CDR3 sequence reads: CASSLDYSYNEQFF. The CDR3 bases are TGTGCCAGCAGTTTAGACTACTCCTACAATGAGCAGTTCTTC.

J is TRBJ2-7 and V is TRBV20-1; TRBD1 matches at 8 bases. This CDR3 spans 15 amino acids. Germline V gene data show CDR1 as DFQATT and CDR2 as SNEGSKA (reference sequence). V lost 2 bases to trimming and J lost 1 base; unmatched junction nucleotides: 7. This CDR3 reads CSARPGTGDSYEQYF. The DNA for the CDR3 is TGCAGTGCTAGACCAGGGACAGGAGATTCCTACGAGCAGTACTTC.

This clonotype has a handful of counts. V gene TRBV5-1 combines with J gene TRBJ1-2; D is unresolved. The CDR3 totals 15 residues. V was shortened by 5 bases and J by 0 bases, with 14 bases between the two germline ends. The germline V gene encodes CDR1 SGHRS and CDR2 YFSETQ. The CDR3 protein is CASSSAGAANYGYTF. As DNA, the CDR3 is TGCGCCAGCAGTTCGGCGGGAGCTGCTAACTATGGCTACACCTTC.

The V gene is TRBV5-1, the J gene TRBJ1-6, with 7 bases lining up with TRBD1. This CDR3 comprises 14 residues. Germline CDR1 SGHRS, CDR2 YFSETQ. The junction had 3 bases not matched to a gene; V was cut back by 2 bases and J by 7 bases. CDR3 loop: CASSFGTVNSPLHF. CDR3 bases: TGCGCCAGCAGCTTCGGGACAGTCAATTCACCCCTCCACTTT.